This TCR beta chain was retrieved from a study of blood T cell repertoires in COVID-19. Study summary: Italy, Spain and the United States were the sources of the convalescent and acute COVID-19 samples. Sources were T cells, B-cell-depleted T cells, or PBMCs; the material itself was cDNA or gDNA.

This CDR3 comprises 15 residues. V lost 0 bases to trimming and J lost 4 bases; unmatched junction nucleotides: 4. Germline CDR1 reads SGHRS; CDR2 reads YFSETQ. Original methodology: Amplified reference gene primers provided the basis for estimating nucleated cell counts. Method: immunoSEQ multiplex PCR; TCRdb's copy keeps in-frame clones and lacks some. V, J and clone size are taken as reported in that table, and D and trimming were inferred from the DNA itself. Here the sample spans around 250,000 clones, about 84% being singletons. Worth noting for this clone: Other nucleotide sequences in the sample specify the same CDR3.

Seattle patients were enrolled during active infection and followed longitudinally. The material sequenced was peripheral blood. This TCR derives from an elderly woman with COVID-19, enrolled during active disease. J is TRBJ1-5 and V is TRBV5-1; 7 bases match TRBD1. The CDR3 DNA reads as TGCGCCAGCAGCTTGGGACAGGGTGGAAATCAGCCCCAGCATTTT. Protein product: CASSLGQGGNQPQHF.